The entry below describes one T cell receptor beta chain. The antigen remains undetermined. A J-beta primer mix and a sample-barcoded 5' primer were used in a second PCR of about 6 to 12 cycles. Paired-end reads containing CDR3 totaled no fewer than 3 million for each sample. TCRdb redid the calling of the 5' RACE reads with MiXCR, one entry per CDR3 protein. The sample yields about 730,000 distinct CDR3 sequences, roughly 41% seen once. V trimming: 5 bases; J trimming: 5 bases; junction bases outside the gene matches: 4. CDR3 length: 16 residues. Germline V gene data show CDR1 as SGHTA and CDR2 as FQGNSA. These data come from a study of blood T cells in healthy people across ages. General study points: Aged donors had fewer naive CD4+ cells and lower diversity than long-lived donors.

Aged about 6 to 90, donors were systemically healthy Caucasians from Russia. The material sequenced was blood. The sequence was collected from a woman aged 60-75 years in good health. The rearrangement links TRBV7-2 to TRBJ2-3; 16 bases agree with TRBD2. The CDR3 nucleotides read TGTGCCAGCAGCCCGGGACTAGCGGGAGGGCGAGATACGCAGTATTTT. Translated, it gives CASSPGLAGGRDTQYF.